The 21 T cell receptor beta chains in this list originate from one sample, sequenced in a study of OX40 agonist ivuxolimab in advanced cancers. This table comes from immunoSEQ multiplex PCR, and its TCRdb copy is limited to in-frame clones, with some not included. The sample lists about 82,000 clones; around 92% were seen once. The source material was CD4+ or CD8+ T cells sorted from blood, sampled in a trial of the OX40 agonist ivuxolimab. The receptors shown here come from an adult with an advanced solid tumor such as melanoma, head and neck, liver or kidney cancer.

This chain connects TRBV14 to TRBJ2-5; either TRBD1 or TRBD2 may supply D (5 bases each). V was pared by 0 bases and J by 3 bases, with 11 bases between. The CDR3 runs to 15 residues. CDR1 is SGHDN and CDR2 is FVKESK in the germline V gene. The chain's CDR3 is CASSQDRGRKETQYF. The CDR3 region has the DNA TGTGCCAGCAGCCAAGATCGGGGCCGAAAAGAGACCCAGTACTTC.

This clone was seen more than once but under ten times. The chain's CDR3 is CASSLETAYEQYF. CDR3 coding DNA: TGTGCCAGCAGCTTAGAGACAGCCTACGAGCAGTACTTC. V is TRBV7-6 and J is TRBJ2-7, with D tentatively TRBD1 (5 bases). The CDR3 runs 13 residues. The germline V gene has CDR1 SGHVS and CDR2 FNYEAQ. Deletions cut 1 base from V and 2 bases from J, with 6 bases between.

The chain links TRBV5-6 to TRBJ2-1; 11 nucleotides match TRBD1. The germline V gene has CDR1 SGHDT and CDR2 YYEEEE. The CDR3 runs to 15 residues. The V segment lost 2 bases and the J segment 8 bases; nucleotides outside the gene matches: 6. In DNA form, the CDR3 reads TGTGCCAGCAGCTTTTGGGACAGGGGGTTCGATGAGCAGTTCTTC. As protein: CASSFWDRGFDEQFF.

The chain is built from TRBV11-2 and TRBJ1-2; D not certain. This CDR3 spans 13 amino acids. The germline gives CDR1 SGHAT, CDR2 FQNNGV. V was clipped by 1 base and J by 6 bases, with 9 bases between them. This CDR3 is CASSLVNGDGYTF. CDR3 DNA sequence: TGTGCCAGCAGCTTAGTGAACGGGGATGGCTACACCTTC.

The chain joins TRBV7-9 to TRBJ1-5; no reliable D call. Germline V gene data show CDR1 as SEHNR and CDR2 as FQNEAQ (reference sequence). There are 15 residues in the CDR3. Trimming shortened V by 4 bases and J by 0 bases, and 10 bases separated the two germline ends. The CDR3 is CASSSVADSNQPQHF. The CDR3 bases are TGTGCCAGCAGCTCCGTGGCGGATAGCAATCAGCCCCAGCATTTT.

The V and J genes are TRBV11-2 and TRBJ2-6; no reliable D call. Trimming left V 8 bases short and J 0 bases short, with 11 bases between. Germline V gene data show CDR1 as SGHAT and CDR2 as FQNNGV. The CDR3 has 15 residues. In nucleotides, the CDR3 is TGTGCCAGCCCTAGGAAAGGCTCTGGGGCCAACGTCCTGACTTTC. It encodes CASPRKGSGANVLTF.

The genes are TRBV5-1 and TRBJ2-7, with TRBD1 identical over 7 bases. Trimming at V came to 4 bases and at J to 7 bases, leaving 8 bases not matched to a gene. Germline V gene data show CDR1 as SGHRS and CDR2 as YFSETQ. The CDR3 sequence is 13 residues long. CDR3 in amino acids: CASSGQGDWEQYF. The CDR3 region has the DNA TGCGCCAGCAGCGGGCAGGGGGATTGGGAGCAGTACTTC.

V and J are TRBV5-6 and TRBJ2-1; TRBD1 might be the D (5 bases). Germline V gene lookup returns CDR1 SGHDT and CDR2 YYEEEE. This CDR3 region has 14 residues. The ends were cut back, 2 bases at V and 1 base at J, with 7 bases in the middle. The chain's CDR3 is CASSFQGSYNEQFF. The CDR3 DNA reads as TGTGCCAGCAGCTTCCAGGGTTCCTACAATGAGCAGTTCTTC.

V usage is TRBV4-1 and J usage is TRBJ1-5; D ambiguous. V lost 1 base and J lost 0, with 10 bases in between. The CDR3 is 16 amino acids. Germline assignment: CDR1 MGHRA and CDR2 YSYEKL. The CDR3 sequence is CASSQGAEYSNQPQHF. The CDR3 DNA follows: TGCGCCAGCAGCCAAGGGGCGGAATATAGCAATCAGCCCCAGCATTTT.

The chain joins TRBV9 to TRBJ2-6; a weak D match, TRBD1 (6 bases). V lost 4 bases and J lost 0, with 17 bases in between. In germline, CDR1 is SGDLS, CDR2 YYNGEE. The CDR3 extends over 18 amino acids. The CDR3 DNA reads as TGTGCCAGCAGCCCCAGGGGTTCAGGAGGCTCTGGGGCCAACGTCCTGACTTTC. Amino acid sequence: CASSPRGSGGSGANVLTF.

The chain couples TRBV21-1 to TRBJ2-7; TRBD2, as called in the table, went unchecked against the DNA. TRBV21-1 is annotated as a pseudogene. CDR3 size: 16 residues. The CDR3 is CASSNLNNGGTYEQYF. The CDR3 bases are TGTGCCAGCAGCAATCTGAATAATGGGGGGACCTACGAGCAGTACTTC.

The CDR3 nucleotides are TGTGCTAGTGGTGCGGACGGGATTTTCACAGATACGCAGTATTTT. Its translation: CASGADGIFTDTQYF. The chain joins TRBV12-5 to TRBJ2-3, with D tentatively TRBD2 (5 bases). The V and J ends lost 5 bases and 2 bases respectively, with 14 bases between them. Germline V gene sequence: CDR1 LGHNT, CDR2 FRNRAP. The CDR3 is 15 amino acids.

The V and J genes are TRBV6-6 and TRBJ2-3; 8 bases fit TRBD2. J lost 3 bases, V lost 8 bases, and 4 bases had no gene match. Per the germline V gene, CDR1 is MNHNY and CDR2 is SVGAGI (reference sequence). This CDR3 has 13 amino acids. CDR3 region: CASATSVTDTQYF. The CDR3 DNA reads TGTGCCAGCGCGACTAGCGTGACAGATACGCAGTATTTT.

The CDR3 region is CASSYSSGGYNEQFF. Here the CDR3 DNA reads TGTGCCAGCAGTTACTCTAGCGGGGGGTACAATGAGCAGTTCTTC. The chain uses TRBV6-6 and TRBJ2-1; 10 nucleotides align to TRBD2. J gave up 4 bases and V 0 bases, and 0 bases lay outside the gene matches. CDR1 is MNHNY and CDR2 is SVGAGI in the germline V gene (reference sequence). The CDR3 has 15 amino acids.

The chain recombines TRBV7-9 with TRBJ2-5; D is ambiguous. V lost 1 base and J lost 5, with 8 bases in between. This CDR3 comprises 13 residues. Germline CDR1 is SEHNR and CDR2 is FQNEAQ (reference sequence). This chain's CDR3 is CASSLVVGETQYF. CDR3 in DNA: TGTGCCAGCAGCTTAGTCGTCGGGGAGACCCAGTACTTC.

The V gene is TRBV25-1, the J gene TRBJ2-2; D unresolved. From germline, CDR1 is MGHDK and CDR2 SYGVNS. This CDR3 is 13 amino acids long. V was cut by 6 bases and J by 8 bases, with 13 bases left in between. CDR3 sequence (DNA): TGTGCCAGCAGCGGCCCAGGATGGGGGGAGCTGTTTTTT. As protein: CASSGPGWGELFF.

V and J are TRBV5-6 and TRBJ2-7; D is possibly TRBD1 (7 bases). This CDR3 region has 14 residues. Germline V gives CDR1 SGHDT, CDR2 YYEEEE. The V end was cut by 2 bases, the J end by 5 bases, with 14 bases between. CDR3 nucleotide sequence: TGTGCCAGCAGCTTCTACAGGGGAGGCAACGAGCAGTACTTC. Protein sequence: CASSFYRGGNEQYF.

The gene calls are TRBV15 and TRBJ2-2; TRBD2 is a possible D gene (5 bases). The CDR3 is 15 amino acids. Germline V gene data show CDR1 as LNHNV and CDR2 as YYDKDF (reference sequence). The V end was cut by 1 base, the J end by 4 bases, with 10 bases between. The CDR3 is CATSRGPLGTGELFF. The DNA of the CDR3 is TGTGCCACCAGCAGAGGGCCACTAGGCACCGGGGAGCTGTTTTTT.

The V gene is TRBV5-1, the J gene TRBJ2-5; TRBD1 matches at 7 bases. The end of the DNA aligns better with TRBJ2-7, so the J call may be wrong. The CDR3 consists of 15 residues. In germline, CDR1 is SGHRS, CDR2 YFSETQ. This chain's CDR3 is CASSPSGTASYEQYF. In nucleotides, the CDR3 is TGCGCCAGCAGCCCCTCCGGGACAGCTTCCTACGAGCAGTACTTC.

The chain couples TRBV12-5 to TRBJ2-2, with 16 bases aligning to TRBD2. The CDR3 is 18 residues long. Germline CDR1 is LGHNT and CDR2 is FRNRAP. J was trimmed by 1 base and V by 3 bases; bases with no gene match: 2. CDR3 DNA: TGTGCTAGTGGTTTTGGGACTAGCGGGGGGGTGAACACCGGGGAGCTGTTTTTT. This encodes CASGFGTSGGVNTGELFF.

This chain uses TRBV9 with TRBJ2-5, with a weak D call TRBD1 (8 bases). Germline loops: CDR1 SGDLS, CDR2 YYNGEE. The CDR3 spans 16 residues. The V end was cut by 6 bases, the J end by 3 bases, with 21 bases between. Here the CDR3 DNA reads TGTGCCAGCAACCCCGGGGGGCAGGGGGCTGAAGAGACCCAGTACTTC. Amino acid sequence: CASNPGGQGAEETQYF.